A selection of T cell receptor beta chains follows, all from one sample in a study of cytomegalovirus exposure and HLA in healthy donors. Using immunoSEQ multiplex PCR, the repertoire was profiled, and TCRdb retains in-frame clones only, with some absent. The sample records roughly 120,000 clones, approximately 69% being singletons. Input material: PBMCs. The receptors shown here come from a middle-aged woman in good health and CMV-seropositive. The CDR3 runs from the conserved cysteine through the conserved F or W. D genes are given only for firm matches. Clone size appears in some rows only: once, few, many, or a class for an expanded clone.

few,TRBV5-1,NA,TRBJ1-1,CASSLAGGGGTEAFF
NA,TRBV4-1,TRBD1,TRBJ1-6,CASSPPGGQGWVDSPLHF
NA,TRBV19,NA,TRBJ2-2,CASSSEIGELFF
NA,TRBV5-1,NA,TRBJ1-2,CASSQTHYGYTF
NA,TRBV18,NA,TRBJ2-5,CASSRGQLQETQYF
NA,TRBV15,TRBD1,TRBJ1-1,CATKPGQGNTEAFF
once,TRBV7-2,TRBD1,TRBJ1-2,CASSSRDRGYGYTF
NA,TRBV6-5,NA,TRBJ1-2,CASSLTGYGYTF
NA,TRBV4-1,NA,TRBJ1-2,CASSQDRDRLYGYTF
NA,TRBV13,NA,TRBJ1-4,CASSLRATNEKLFF
once,TRBV4-1,TRBD1,TRBJ1-2,CASSQGGTGPPYGYTF
NA,TRBV4-3,TRBD2,TRBJ2-5,CASSQVRESSGAQETQYF
NA,TRBV5-1,NA,TRBJ2-1,CASSPLPSYNEQFF
NA,TRBV11-1,TRBD1,TRBJ2-1,CASSFRDRAYNEQFF
NA,TRBV18,NA,TRBJ2-1,CASSIALSSYNEQFF